This T cell receptor beta chain was identified in a study of blood T cell repertoires in COVID-19 (TCRdb year 2020). General notes on the study: Collaborator samples came from the United States, Italy and Spain and covered acute and convalescent phases of COVID-19. Sample metadata almost always included a de-identified subject ID, COVID-19 status, age in years and sex. The prospective study material was composed of cDNA or gDNA derived from T cells, B-cell-depleted T cells, or PBMCs. Samples came from the ongoing ImmuneRACE study (first 160 participants) plus 1,254 subjects from 6 global collaborators. A freely available public database, intended as a resource for researchers studying the immune response to SARS-CoV-2, is where the repertoires were released. Subjects who had been exposed to COVID-19, were actively infected with it, or had recovered from it provided the deeply sampled blood TCRbeta repertoires that made up the dataset. Where available, HLA class I and class II types were obtained from metadata supplied by the sample provider rather than from assay-based typing.

In regard to this clone: No cognate antigen has been identified for it. No much larger clonotype is one base removed from it; base qualities were not supplied.

Overall study results and their limits: The quantity of clinical and demographic metadata differed by source and by participant and was supplied without curation.

Sequences MNHEY (CDR1) and SMNVEV (CDR2) are obtained from the germline V gene (reference sequence). V is cut by 7 bases and J by 3 bases, and the space between the germline ends is 13 bases. Its CDR3 holds 13 amino acids, cysteine through phenylalanine. Only CDR3 DNA remains: 39 bases, in frame from the first base. Another Seattle source contributed samples from volunteer blood donors who had recovered from COVID-19. Each collaborating institution followed its own protocols to collect whole blood in K2EDTA tubes. For TCRbeta analysis, collaborator samples were shipped as frozen whole blood, as isolated PBMCs, or as DNA extracted from either sample type. The immunoSEQ Assay, a bias-controlled multiplex PCR, was used to amplify TCRbeta CDR3 regions from genomic DNA. Per the source publication's procedure: Nucleated cell counts per sample were estimated from amplification of reference gene primers within the assay. To quantify the absolute abundance of each unique TCRbeta CDR3 rearrangement, sequence reads were collapsed and filtered. For each sample, productive Simpson clonality was calculated by taking the square root of Simpson's diversity index across productive rearrangements. The table was pulled from immuneACCESS by TCRdb, which kept in-frame rearrangements only. Such tables lose some clones; where checked, under half of the loss comes from unresolved V genes, and the rest has no known cause. V and J calls and clone size are those listed in that table; D and trimming were worked out from the DNA. Within this sample are roughly 330,000 clones, with roughly 90% of them counted one time only. The top ten clones comprise roughly 6.7% of the sample.

The sample comprised peripheral blood. The chain couples TRBV27 to TRBJ2-7; the D region possibly corresponds to TRBD2 (5 bases align). This receptor was obtained from a man younger than 35 who had recovered from COVID-19. Here the CDR3 is given as CASTTDGLYEQYF. The nucleotide sequence reads TGTGCCAGCACCACCGACGGACTCTACGAGCAGTACTTC.